This T cell receptor (beta chain) derives from a study of graft-versus-host responses after intestinal transplantation. Germline CDR1 is SGHNT and CDR2 is YYREEE (reference sequence). The V gene lost 0 bases and the J gene lost 2 bases, with 12 bases spanning the gap. CDR3 length: 15 amino acids. Sequencing was performed with immunoSEQ multiplex PCR; in TCRdb, only in-frame clones are kept and a portion is missing. The sample consists of around 33,000 clones, about 93% of them appearing once. The TCR originated in a human patient who received an intestinal transplant, so some T cells may come from the graft donor. The chain links TRBV5-4 to TRBJ2-7; TRBD1 might be the D (5 bases). The specimen was PBMCs, collected 16 days after intestinal transplant. The CDR3 nucleotides read TGTGCCAGCAGCTTGGAAGGGGCCCTTACCTACGAGCAGTACTTC. It translates to CASSLEGALTYEQYF.